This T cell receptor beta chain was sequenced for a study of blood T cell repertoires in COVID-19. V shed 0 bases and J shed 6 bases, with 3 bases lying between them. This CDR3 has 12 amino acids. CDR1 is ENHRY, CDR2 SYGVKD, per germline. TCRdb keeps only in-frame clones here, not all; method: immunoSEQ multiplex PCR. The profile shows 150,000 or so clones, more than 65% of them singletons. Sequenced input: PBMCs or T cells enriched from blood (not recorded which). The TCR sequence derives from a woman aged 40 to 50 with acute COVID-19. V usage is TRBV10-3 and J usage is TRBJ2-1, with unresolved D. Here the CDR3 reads CAISESRNEQFF. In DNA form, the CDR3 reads TGTGCCATCAGTGAGTCGCGCAATGAGCAGTTCTTC.